This T cell receptor (beta chain) was identified in a study of identical twins. Notes on the study in general: It was cross-sectional statistical analysis, not following the same donors, that the conclusions relied on.

Carrying unique molecular identifiers, the cDNA also gained a universal primer site through template switching. From the 5' RACE reads, TCRdb called clonotypes with MiXCR, one entry per CDR3 protein. The sample shows roughly 250,000 distinct CDR3 sequences, approximately 8% of them seen only once. CDR1 and CDR2 from the germline V gene are LGHNA and YNFKEQ. V lost 4 bases to trimming and J lost 2 bases, with 11 bases between them. This CDR3 spans 14 amino acids. With regard to this clonotype: Its antigen is currently unknown.

This same sample was also part of a study on yellow fever vaccine responses in identical twins.

The specimen was CD8+ T cells sorted from blood. The J gene is TRBJ2-5, the V gene TRBV4-2, with D possibly being TRBD2 (6 bases). The sequence derives from a woman aged 18 to 35 in good health. The CDR3 DNA follows: TGTGCCAGCAGCCGGGTGGAGGGTCAAGAGACCCAGTACTTC. Translation gives CASSRVEGQETQYF.